Each of the 29 T cell receptor beta chains below was sequenced from the same sample in a study of metastatic and nonmetastatic thyroid tumors. TCRdb reassembled clones from the PCR reads with MiXCR. The table lists approximately 14,000 clones, around 4% of them singletons. Patients underwent thyroid surgery, and none had received any treatment before it. Sequenced: tumor tissue. Source of these receptors: a female donor with papillary thyroid cancer or a benign thyroid nodule (not recorded which). Some clones in this sample may be carry-over from other donors' samples.

The V gene is TRBV6-2 or TRBV6-3, the J gene TRBJ1-2; 9 nucleotides line up with TRBD1. Germline lookup yields CDR1 MNHEY and CDR2 SVGEGT. The CDR3 consists of 12 residues. V trimming: 6 bases; J trimming: 13 bases; junction bases outside the gene matches: 9. For the CDR3, the DNA is TGTGCCAGCAGCCCTGGACAGGGGACAACCACCTTC. It is translated as CASSPGQGTTTF.

The chain couples TRBV9 to TRBJ1-6; 8 nucleotides match TRBD1. The junction had 10 bases not matched to a gene; V was cut back by 0 bases and J by 8 bases. CDR1 and CDR2 from the germline V gene are SGDLS and YYNGEE. The CDR3 loop spans 17 amino acids. The CDR3 DNA sequence: TGTGCCAGCAGCGTAGGGGGTTGGGACAGGAACGATTCACCCCTCCACTTT. It yields the protein CASSVGGWDRNDSPLHF.

The chain links TRBV20-1 to TRBJ2-2, with 11 bases identical to TRBD2. Trimming removed 5 bases from V and 5 bases from J; junction bases left unmatched: 4. Germline V gene data show CDR1 as DFQATT and CDR2 as SNEGSKA (reference sequence). The CDR3 runs to 14 residues. The CDR3 is CSAETSGVTGELFF. The DNA of the CDR3 is TGCAGTGCTGAGACTAGCGGGGTTACCGGGGAGCTGTTTTTT.

In this sample, this clone turned up a few times. The chain carries TRBV6-1 and TRBJ1-6; 7 bases line up with TRBD1. V lost 4 bases, J lost 5 bases, and 14 bases stayed unmatched. The germline V gene encodes CDR1 MNHNS and CDR2 SASEGT. The CDR3 consists of 18 residues. The CDR3 DNA sequence: TGTGCCAGCAGTGCAACCATTACCGGGACAGCGAATAATTCACCCCTCCACTTT. This encodes CASSATITGTANNSPLHF.

Here the CDR3 DNA reads TGTGCCTGGAGTGTACTGGACAAACCCTACGAGCAGTACTTC. Translation gives CAWSVLDKPYEQYF. The chain recombines TRBV30 with TRBJ2-7; tentative D call: TRBD1 (5 bases). There are 14 residues in the CDR3. Germline V lookup: CDR1 GTSNPN, CDR2 SVGIG (reference sequence). Trimming took 0 bases from V and 2 from J, leaving 11 bases between them.

This chain connects TRBV6-4 to TRBJ2-3; 10 bases are shared with TRBD2. The CDR3 is 16 amino acids. The trim removed 3 bases at V and 1 base at J, leaving 4 bases unmatched. Germline V gene lookup returns CDR1 MRHNA and CDR2 SNTAGT. CDR3 sequence (DNA): TGTGCCAGCAGTGAATTCGGGACTAGCGGCACAGATACGCAGTATTTT. Its protein is CASSEFGTSGTDTQYF.

Here the CDR3 reads CASTIAVGGTNSNQPQHF. The DNA for the CDR3 is TGTGCCAGTACCATCGCCGTGGGGGGGACAAATAGCAATCAGCCCCAGCATTTT. This sequence joins TRBV19 and TRBJ1-5; tentatively, D is TRBD1 (6 bases). V was clipped by 7 bases and J by 0 bases, with 22 bases between them. The CDR3 extends over 18 amino acids. Germline V gives CDR1 LNHDA, CDR2 SQIVND (reference sequence).

The chain recombines TRBV27 with TRBJ2-6; D is unresolved. Trimming stripped 6 bases from V and 0 bases from J, with 3 bases between. Per the germline V gene, CDR1 is MNHEY and CDR2 is SMNVEV (reference sequence). The CDR3 spans 13 residues. The DNA of the CDR3 is TGTGCCAGCAGAAGCTCTGGGGCCAACGTCCTGACTTTC. Translating it yields CASRSSGANVLTF.

This clone was recorded a few times. The rearrangement joins TRBV27 to TRBJ1-6; D gene unclear. CDR3 length: 17 amino acids. Germline values: CDR1 MNHEY, CDR2 SMNVEV (reference sequence). Trimming took off 0 bases at V and 9 bases at J, with 18 bases between the two ends. The CDR3 spells CASSLSSAEDWTSPLHF. The CDR3 DNA follows: TGTGCCAGCAGTTTATCGAGTGCCGAGGATTGGACTTCACCCCTCCACTTT.

This clone was counted a few times. The chain employs TRBV6-1 and TRBJ2-1; possibly TRBD2 for D (6 bases). The CDR3 covers 15 residues. Germline CDR1 reads MNHNS; CDR2 reads SASEGT. The V end lost 1 base, the J end lost 0 bases, and 7 bases lay between the germline ends. The CDR3 bases are TGTGCCAGCAGTGAAGTGGGGGGCTCCTACAATGAGCAGTTCTTC. This codes for CASSEVGGSYNEQFF.

By share, this clone counts as medium-sized. The genes are TRBV28 and TRBJ1-5; D not resolved. The V end was cut by 6 bases, the J end by 3 bases, with 6 bases between. This CDR3 has 12 amino acids. CDR1 MDHEN and CDR2 SYDVKM come from the germline V gene. This CDR3 reads CASSTNNQPQHF. CDR3 DNA: TGTGCCAGCAGCACGAACAATCAGCCCCAGCATTTT.

The chain links TRBV20-1 to TRBJ1-1; D possibly corresponds to TRBD1 (6 bases). The CDR3 runs to 15 residues. Trimming took off 0 bases at V and 7 bases at J, with 18 bases between the two ends. CDR1 and CDR2 (germline): DFQATT, SNEGSKA (reference sequence). The CDR3: CSARDPLDRQHEAFF. In nucleotides, the CDR3 is TGCAGTGCTAGAGACCCCCTAGACAGGCAACATGAAGCTTTCTTT.

This clone was counted a few times. The chain carries TRBV7-2 and TRBJ2-5; D gene uncertain. Trimming took off 1 base at V and 2 bases at J, with 2 bases between the two ends. The CDR3 runs to 12 residues. Germline assignment: CDR1 SGHTA and CDR2 FQGNSA. The chain's CDR3 is CASSLVQETQYF. The CDR3 region has the DNA TGTGCCAGCAGCTTAGTTCAAGAGACCCAGTACTTC.

V usage is TRBV2 and J usage is TRBJ2-7; D might be TRBD1 (5 bases). The CDR3 has 13 residues. Germline V CDR1 and CDR2: SNHLY, FYNNEI. Trimming removed 5 bases from V and 5 bases from J, with 13 bases in between. The CDR3 spells CASSQGPVHEQYF. In nucleotides, the CDR3 is TGTGCCAGCAGTCAGGGTCCGGTCCACGAGCAGTACTTC.

A word on this clone: An end of the junction does not agree with germline; a read error may underlie this. This chain uses TRBV28 with TRBJ2-7; 12 bases are a match to TRBD2. The CDR3 length is 20 residues. Germline V lookup: CDR1 MDHEN, CDR2 SYDVKM. The CDR3 DNA is TGTACCAGCAGTGAGCGTATTAGGACTAGCGGGGCCGTTAGCTCCTACGAGCAGTACTTC. Protein sequence: CTSSERIRTSGAVSSYEQYF.

This chain joins TRBV11-3 and TRBJ2-2; 7 bases agree with TRBD2. V shed 1 base, J shed 5 bases, and the junction held 4 bases outside the gene matches. The CDR3 contains 15 residues. CDR1 is SGHNT, CDR2 YENEEA, per germline. The CDR3: CASSLGLAVTGELFF. In DNA form, the CDR3 reads TGTGCCAGCAGCTTAGGGCTAGCGGTAACCGGGGAGCTGTTTTTT.

With respect to this clone: Its ends do not fully match the called genes, so a read error is possible. V and J are TRBV6-9 and TRBJ2-7, with 8 bases lining up with TRBD1. The length of the CDR3 is 12 residues. CDR1 is MNHGY, CDR2 SVAAGI, per germline. The CDR3 region has the DNA TGCGCCAGCAGCTTTGACAGGGGCGAGCAGTACTTC. It codes for CASSFDRGEQYF.

The V call is TRBV5-4, the J call TRBJ2-6; D unresolved. Germline V lookup: CDR1 SGHNT, CDR2 YYREEE (reference sequence). The CDR3 totals 15 residues. Between the trimmed V and J ends, which lost 7 bases and 3 bases, there was a span of 14 bases. The CDR3 DNA reads as TGTGCCAGCGGACGGAGCAGACTTGGGGCCAACGTCCTGACTTTC. Protein: CASGRSRLGANVLTF.

This clone was recorded a few times. This rearrangement joins TRBV11-2 to TRBJ2-1; 9 bases match TRBD1. Trimming removed 4 bases from V and 7 bases from J; junction bases left unmatched: 14. The CDR3 loop spans 17 amino acids. Germline CDR1 reads SGHAT; CDR2 reads FQNNGV. CDR3 nucleotide sequence: TGTGCCAGCAGCTCGATAATAACAGGGGGCGGTCGGAATGAGCAGTTCTTC. Its translation is CASSSIITGGGRNEQFF. Full variable domain (missing parts from reference TRBV11-2 and TRBJ2-1): EAGVAQSPRYKIIEKRQSVAFWCNPISGHATLYWYQQILGQGPKLLIQFQNNGVVDDSQLPKDRFSAERLKGVDSTLKIQPAKLEDSAVYLCASSSIITGGGRNEQFFGPGTRLTVL.

The J gene is TRBJ2-7, the V gene TRBV27, with a possible D match to TRBD1 (7 bases). The CDR3 has 16 residues. Germline V CDR1 and CDR2: MNHEY, SMNVEV (reference sequence). Deletions cut 0 bases from V and 2 bases from J, with 14 bases between. CDR3 in DNA: TGTGCCAGCAGTTTATCGATACGGGGGACAGCCTACGAGCAGTACTTC. It codes for CASSLSIRGTAYEQYF.

The chain recombines TRBV28 with TRBJ1-3, with a possible D match to TRBD1 (5 bases). V lost 9 bases, J lost 4 bases, and 16 bases lay in between. Germline CDR1 MDHEN, CDR2 SYDVKM. This CDR3 is 14 amino acids long. The CDR3: CASCRARIGNTIYF. The CDR3 nucleotides read TGTGCCAGTTGCAGGGCTCGAATCGGAAACACCATATATTTT.

The chain uses TRBV6-6 and TRBJ2-1; the D gene is possibly TRBD2 (7 bases). CDR3 length: 15 amino acids. Germline V gene data show CDR1 as MNHNY and CDR2 as SVGAGI (reference sequence). The ends were cut back, 2 bases at V and 4 bases at J, with 12 bases in the middle. The CDR3 bases are TGTGCCAGCAGTTACGGGGGGGCCGAATACAATGAGCAGTTCTTC. This encodes CASSYGGAEYNEQFF.

J is TRBJ1-2 and V is TRBV28; the match to TRBD1 covers 7 bases. The junction had 7 bases not matched to a gene; V was cut back by 6 bases and J by 9 bases. Germline V lookup: CDR1 MDHEN, CDR2 SYDVKM. CDR3 length: 12 amino acids. CDR3 DNA sequence: TGTGCCAGCAGCACGGGACAGCCTAGCTACACCTTC. As protein: CASSTGQPSYTF.

This clone was observed a handful of times. This chain links TRBV28 with TRBJ1-5, with a possible D match to TRBD1 (6 bases). The V and J ends lost 6 bases and 1 base respectively, with 10 bases between them. The CDR3 is 14 residues long. From germline, CDR1 is MDHEN and CDR2 SYDVKM. The CDR3, as DNA: TGTGCCAGCAGCAAAGACAGGAGCAATCAGCCCCAGCATTTT. This sequence encodes CASSKDRSNQPQHF. The whole variable domain, filled in from reference TRBV28 and TRBJ1-5, reads DVKVTQSSRYLVKRTGEKVFLECVQDMDHENMFWYRQDPGLGLRLIYFSYDVKMKEKGDIPEGYSVSREKKERFSLILESASTNQTSMYLCASSKDRSNQPQHFGDGTRLSIL.

In the case of this clone: The conserved closing phenylalanine or tryptophan is absent in this CDR3, likely reflecting a read error. The limits of the CDR3 on the DNA are not certain, so only TCRdb's listed CDR3 is given. The chain has TRBV5-1 and TRBJ1-1; the table's TRBD1 call for D was not verified on the DNA. Ends included, the CDR3 has 14 residues. Germline CDR1 SGHRS, CDR2 YFSETQ. The chain's CDR3 is CASSTTGDRTEPFC.

The chain uses TRBV19 and TRBJ2-2; 8 nucleotides align to TRBD1. Trimming at V came to 6 bases and at J to 1 base, leaving 4 bases not matched to a gene. Germline V lookup: CDR1 LNHDA, CDR2 SQIVND (reference sequence). This CDR3 has 15 amino acids. CDR3 protein: CASRAGQGNTGELFF. DNA for the CDR3: TGTGCCAGTAGGGCCGGACAGGGGAACACCGGGGAGCTGTTTTTT.

This clone was observed a few times. This chain joins TRBV6-9 and TRBJ2-7; 8 bases match TRBD1. V gave up 2 bases and J gave up 3 bases; unmatched junction bases: 3. The V gene's germline CDR1 is MNHGY and CDR2 SVAAGI. The CDR3 extends over 14 amino acids. The CDR3 is CASSYSTGGYEQYF. The CDR3 bases are TGTGCCAGCAGTTATAGTACAGGGGGCTACGAGCAGTACTTC.

V is TRBV28 and J is TRBJ2-7, with a tentative D call TRBD1 (5 bases). The V and J ends lost 6 bases and 3 bases respectively, with 12 bases between them. Germline CDR1 MDHEN, CDR2 SYDVKM. This CDR3 is built from 13 residues. The CDR3 loop reads CASRGAPDYEQYF. In DNA, the CDR3 is TGTGCCAGCAGAGGGGCCCCTGACTACGAGCAGTACTTC. Full variable domain (missing parts from reference TRBV28 and TRBJ2-7): DVKVTQSSRYLVKRTGEKVFLECVQDMDHENMFWYRQDPGLGLRLIYFSYDVKMKEKGDIPEGYSVSREKKERFSLILESASTNQTSMYLCASRGAPDYEQYFGPGTRLTVT.

The chain recombines TRBV11-2 with TRBJ1-1; D is perhaps TRBD1 (6 bases). The CDR3 runs to 14 residues. The V gene's germline CDR1 is SGHAT and CDR2 FQNNGV. Deletions cut 5 bases from V and 1 base from J, with 11 bases between. This chain's CDR3 is CASSPGGRNTEAFF. Written as DNA, the CDR3 is TGTGCCAGCAGCCCGGGGGGGCGGAACACTGAAGCTTTCTTT.